The 5 T cell receptor beta chains below all came from one sample that was sequenced in a study of T cell repertoires in cytomegalovirus infection. One entry per CDR3 protein results from TCRdb running MiXCR on the reads. The table has about a million distinct CDR3 sequences, 31% seen once. Antigens of these TCRs are unknown. Sample: cultured CD8+ T cells from PBMCs, taken from culture after CMV antigen stimulation. These TCRs come from a human donor in good health (CMV status not recorded). Some clones in this sample may be carry-over from other donors' samples.

The sample holds a few counts of this clonotype. The chain uses TRBV12-3 or TRBV12-4 and TRBJ1-2; no definite D call. Deletions cut 3 bases from V and 4 bases from J, with 18 bases between. CDR3 length: 16 amino acids. CDR3 protein: CASSFGPTPRGYGYTF. In nucleotides, the CDR3 is TGTGCCAGCAGTTTTGGGCCAACCCCCCGAGGCTATGGCTACACCTTC.

This clonotype was counted ten times or more. The chain links TRBV7-2 to TRBJ1-2, with D uncertain. V dropped 3 bases and J dropped 3 bases, with 8 bases sitting between them. The V gene's germline CDR1 is SGHTA and CDR2 FQGNSA. CDR3 length equals 13 residues. CDR3 sequence: CASSFSIDYGYTF. The CDR3 DNA sequence: TGTGCCAGCAGCTTCTCAATCGACTATGGCTACACCTTC.

The gene calls are TRBV7-9 and TRBJ2-7, with unresolved D. Germline lookup yields CDR1 SEHNR and CDR2 FQNEAQ (reference sequence). The CDR3 has 14 amino acids. The ends were cut back, 5 bases at V and 5 bases at J, with 16 bases in the middle. The DNA for the CDR3 is TGTGCCAGCAGCCCCGGGTCGAGATTGCACGAGCAGTACTTC. Residues: CASSPGSRLHEQYF.

The chain is built from TRBV7-2 and TRBJ1-6; D remains unclear. The germline gives CDR1 SGHTA, CDR2 FQGNSA. The CDR3 consists of 11 residues. The V and J ends lost 8 bases and 12 bases respectively, with 11 bases between them. CDR3 region: CASGYEGPLHF. In DNA, the CDR3 is TGTGCCAGCGGCTACGAGGGACCCCTCCACTTT.

The sample holds a few counts of this clonotype. The rearrangement links TRBV19 to TRBJ2-7; D is ambiguous. The CDR3 contains 14 residues. The ends were cut back, 6 bases at V and 6 bases at J, with 18 bases in the middle. Germline CDR1 LNHDA, CDR2 SQIVND (reference sequence). The CDR3 region has the DNA TGTGCCAGTAGCAGCACCGGGCTAGTTGGCGAGCAGTACTTC. The encoded protein is CASSSTGLVGEQYF. Full variable domain (missing parts from reference TRBV19 and TRBJ2-7): DGGITQSPKYLFRKEGQNVTLSCEQNLNHDAMYWYRQDPGQGLRLIYYSQIVNDFQKGDIAEGYSVSREKKESFPLTVTSAQKNPTAFYLCASSSTGLVGEQYFGPGTRLTVT.